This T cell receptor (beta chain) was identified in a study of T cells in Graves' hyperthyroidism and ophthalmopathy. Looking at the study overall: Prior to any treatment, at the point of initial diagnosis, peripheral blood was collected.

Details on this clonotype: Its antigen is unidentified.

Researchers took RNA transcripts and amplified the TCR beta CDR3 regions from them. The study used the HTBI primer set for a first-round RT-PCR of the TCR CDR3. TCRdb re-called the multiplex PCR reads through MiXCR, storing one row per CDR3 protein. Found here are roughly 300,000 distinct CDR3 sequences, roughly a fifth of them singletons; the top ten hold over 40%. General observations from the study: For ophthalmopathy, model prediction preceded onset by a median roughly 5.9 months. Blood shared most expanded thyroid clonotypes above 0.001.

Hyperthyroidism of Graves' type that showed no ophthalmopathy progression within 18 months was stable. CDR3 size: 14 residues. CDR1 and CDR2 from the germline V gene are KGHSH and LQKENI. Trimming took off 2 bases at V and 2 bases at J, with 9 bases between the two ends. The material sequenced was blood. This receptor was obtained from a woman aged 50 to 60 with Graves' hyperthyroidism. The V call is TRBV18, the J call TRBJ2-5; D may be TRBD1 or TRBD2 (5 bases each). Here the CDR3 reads CASSPVGGQETQYF. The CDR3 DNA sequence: TGTGCCAGCTCACCAGTTGGGGGACAAGAGACCCAGTACTTC.